The 29 T cell receptor beta chains given below trace back to one sample, sequenced in a study of shared clonotypes between healthy human individuals. Sequencing used immunoSEQ multiplex PCR; TCRdb keeps in-frame clones, though not all of them. The sample lists over a million clones, around 78% occurring once. Specimen: memory CD4+ T cells from PBMCs. As for subset: CD45RA-negative fraction. The receptor source for this set is a man between 18 and 35 years old in good health. Some clones in this sample may be carry-over from other donors' samples.

This clone was observed a few times. At the DNA level, this CDR3 is encoded by other sequences in the same sample as well. This chain uses TRBV5-1 with TRBJ2-5; D ambiguous. The V gene lost 0 bases and the J gene lost 1 base, with 7 bases spanning the gap. CDR3 size: 14 residues. Germline lookup yields CDR1 SGHRS and CDR2 YFSETQ. The CDR3 DNA follows: TGCGCCAGCAGCTTGGGCAGGCCCCAAGAGACCCAGTACTTC. Its translation is CASSLGRPQETQYF.

This clone has more than one count but fewer than ten. J is TRBJ2-1 and V is TRBV5-4; D is possibly TRBD1 (7 bases). V lost 5 bases to trimming and J lost 7 bases, with 19 bases between them. Germline V gene lookup returns CDR1 SGHNT and CDR2 YYREEE (reference sequence). This CDR3 region has 15 residues. CDR3: CASRRQGLSVNEQFF. CDR3 sequence (DNA): TGTGCCAGCAGAAGACAGGGACTCTCGGTTAATGAGCAGTTCTTC.

This clone was picked up one time. The V and J genes are TRBV11-2 and TRBJ2-7, with 8 bases matching TRBD2. Germline V CDR1 and CDR2: SGHAT, FQNNGV. J gave up 2 bases and V 1 base, and 4 bases lay outside the gene matches. The CDR3 totals 15 residues. CDR3 in amino acids: CASSLAREATYEQYF. The CDR3 DNA sequence: TGTGCCAGCAGCTTAGCGCGGGAGGCAACCTACGAGCAGTACTTC.

This chain uses TRBV23-1 with TRBJ1-5; no firm D call. TRBV23-1 is an ORF, and what it does is uncertain. The CDR3 totals 14 residues. With 2 bases removed from V and 2 bases from J, the gap between germline ends came to 7 bases. CDR3 residues: CASSQEGGNQPQHF. The CDR3 region has the DNA TGCGCCAGCAGTCAAGAGGGTGGCAATCAGCCCCAGCATTTT.

This clone has only one observation. The chain combines TRBV7-2 with TRBJ2-7; no firm D call. In germline, CDR1 is SGHTA, CDR2 FQGNSA. V lost 3 bases and J 1 base, leaving 13 bases between the germline ends. The CDR3 is 15 residues long. The chain's CDR3 is CASSFMALESYEQYF. As DNA, the CDR3 is TGTGCCAGCAGCTTTATGGCTCTGGAGTCCTACGAGCAGTACTTC.

There are a few counts of this clone. The V gene is TRBV29-1, the J gene TRBJ1-2; D is possibly TRBD1 (5 bases). V gave up 4 bases and J gave up 4 bases, with 16 bases separating them. Germline V gene data show CDR1 as SQVTM and CDR2 as ANQGSEA. This CDR3 region has 14 residues. For the CDR3, the DNA is TGCAGCGTTGTAACACCGGGGGAAGGCTATGGCTACACCTTC. Its protein is CSVVTPGEGYGYTF.

A few counts support this clone. The V and J genes are TRBV25-1 and TRBJ1-2; TRBD1 is a possible D gene (5 bases). CDR1 and CDR2 (germline): MGHDK, SYGVNS. CDR3 length: 16 amino acids. V dropped 5 bases and J dropped 5 bases, with 21 bases sitting between them. The CDR3 DNA reads as TGTGCCAGCAGTCCCATCGGGGGTGGAGGCTTTTATGGCTACACCTTC. This gives the protein CASSPIGGGGFYGYTF.

This clone occurred many times. The J gene is TRBJ2-5, the V gene TRBV7-9; 12 bases map to TRBD2. The germline V gene encodes CDR1 SEHNR and CDR2 FQNEAQ (reference sequence). V lost 4 bases and J lost 5; bases outside the gene matches: 8. The CDR3 contains 16 residues. The CDR3 DNA follows: TGTGCCAGCAGCTCCCGAACGCTAGCGGGGGGGGAGACCCAGTACTTC. Its protein is CASSSRTLAGGETQYF.

The chain joins TRBV4-1 to TRBJ1-3; 8 nucleotides line up with TRBD1. J lost 0 bases, V lost 5 bases, and 9 bases had no gene match. This CDR3 comprises 17 residues. Per germline, CDR1 MGHRA and CDR2 YSYEKL. As DNA, the CDR3 is TGCGCCAGCAGCTCCCGACAGGGGTTAAACTCTGGAAACACCATATATTTT. As protein: CASSSRQGLNSGNTIYF.

The chain couples TRBV5-6 to TRBJ2-7; D remains unclear. CDR3 length equals 15 residues. Trimming shortened V by 3 bases and J by 4 bases, and 17 bases separated the two germline ends. CDR1 SGHDT and CDR2 YYEEEE come from the germline V gene. Written as DNA, the CDR3 is TGTGCCAGCAGCTCCCTATCATTCGCCCCTTACGAGCAGTACTTC. Translation gives CASSSLSFAPYEQYF. Full variable domain (rest looked up from reference TRBV5-6 and TRBJ2-7): DAGVTQSPTHLIKTRGQQVTLRCSPKSGHDTVSWYQQALGQGPQFIFQYYEEEERQRGNFPDRFSGHQFPNYSSELNVNALLLGDSALYLCASSSLSFAPYEQYFGPGTRLTVT.

V usage is TRBV7-9 and J usage is TRBJ2-2; possible D gene TRBD1, 6 bases. Germline CDR1 and CDR2: SEHNR and FQNEAQ (reference sequence). The V end lost 7 bases, the J end lost 3 bases, and 18 bases lay between the germline ends. The CDR3 runs 16 residues. The CDR3 bases are TGTGCCAGCATCCGGATGGGGACACCAGACACCGGGGAGCTGTTTTTT. This sequence encodes CASIRMGTPDTGELFF.

A word on this clone: A much larger clonotype is one base distant, so this may be a read error. The rearrangement joins TRBV7-8 to TRBJ2-1; 9 bases agree with TRBD1. V was pared by 5 bases and J by 4 bases, with 6 bases of the junction left unmatched. The CDR3 has 15 amino acids. Germline V gene lookup returns CDR1 SGHVS and CDR2 FQNEAQ. The CDR3 loop reads CASSPGTGTYNEQFF. Here the CDR3 DNA reads TGTGCCAGCAGCCCCGGGACAGGGACATACAATGAGCAGTTCTTC.

This clone occurred a few times. The chain is built from TRBV7-9 and TRBJ1-5; D remains unclear. This CDR3 contains 15 residues. Germline values: CDR1 SEHNR, CDR2 FQNEAQ (reference sequence). V gave up 6 bases and J gave up 4 bases, with 16 bases separating them. CDR3 in DNA: TGTGCCAGCAGTCATACCCGGGAGTTAAATCAGCCCCAGCATTTT. Its protein is CASSHTRELNQPQHF.

As for this clone: Within the sample, other DNA sequences also encode this same CDR3. In DNA, the CDR3 is TGTGCCAGCAGCGCCCTCGGGACATCCTACGAGCAGTACTTC. Protein: CASSALGTSYEQYF. The gene calls are TRBV9 and TRBJ2-7; possible D gene TRBD1, 6 bases. Germline CDR1 reads SGDLS; CDR2 reads YYNGEE. Trimming took 3 bases from V and 1 from J, leaving 11 bases between them. The CDR3 covers 14 residues.

The V and J genes are TRBV9 and TRBJ1-4; D is undetermined. From germline, CDR1 is SGDLS and CDR2 YYNGEE. The CDR3 runs 14 residues. Trimming removed 3 bases from V and 0 bases from J, with 6 bases in between. As DNA, the CDR3 is TGTGCCAGCAGCGGGACGGCAACTAATGAAAAACTGTTTTTT. This translates into CASSGTATNEKLFF.

There are a few counts of this clone. The DNA for the CDR3 is TGTGCCAGCAGGCGGACGACAGGGGGCGAACGGTATGGCTACACCTTC. Protein sequence: CASRRTTGGERYGYTF. The chain is built from TRBV2 and TRBJ1-2; TRBD1 agrees at 10 bases. This CDR3 spans 16 amino acids. The V gene's germline CDR1 is SNHLY and CDR2 FYNNEI. Trimming at V came to 6 bases and at J to 5 bases, leaving 12 bases not matched to a gene.

V is TRBV6-1 and J is TRBJ1-1; the D is unclear. CDR3 length: 15 residues. The germline V and J ends were trimmed by 8 bases and 4 bases, with 20 bases remaining between them. Germline CDR1 and CDR2: MNHNS and SASEGT. The CDR3, as DNA: TGTGCCAGCGCCCGGGTAGTCCTAAGCCCCACTGAAGCTTTCTTT. The encoded protein is CASARVVLSPTEAFF.

The gene calls are TRBV28 and TRBJ2-3; D not resolved. The CDR3 loop spans 14 amino acids. Germline loops: CDR1 MDHEN, CDR2 SYDVKM. V lost 2 bases and J lost 7, with 13 bases in between. In DNA form, the CDR3 reads TGTGCCAGCAGTTTAGCGGACCCTCCAAATACGCAGTATTTT. It encodes CASSLADPPNTQYF. Combining the CDR3 with reference TRBV28 and TRBJ2-3 gives the whole variable domain DVKVTQSSRYLVKRTGEKVFLECVQDMDHENMFWYRQDPGLGLRLIYFSYDVKMKEKGDIPEGYSVSREKKERFSLILESASTNQTSMYLCASSLADPPNTQYFGPGTRLTVL.

The rearrangement links TRBV15 to TRBJ2-1, with 7 positions matching TRBD2. The junction had 7 bases not matched to a gene; V was cut back by 1 base and J by 7 bases. The CDR3 is made up of 15 amino acids. Germline V CDR1 and CDR2: LNHNV, YYDKDF (reference sequence). Written as DNA, the CDR3 is TGTGCCACCAGCAGAGGACTAGCTTCCCTTAATGAGCAGTTCTTC. Protein: CATSRGLASLNEQFF.

This chain connects TRBV10-3 to TRBJ2-7; 9 nucleotides align to TRBD1. Per the germline V gene, CDR1 is ENHRY and CDR2 is SYGVKD. The CDR3 is made up of 13 amino acids. Unmatched junction bases numbered 5, after V lost 6 bases and J lost 5 bases. Here the CDR3 reads CAIRRDRVNEQYF. Here the CDR3 DNA reads TGTGCCATCAGGAGGGACAGGGTGAACGAGCAGTACTTC.

This clone has only a few counts. V usage is TRBV9 and J usage is TRBJ2-5; the match to TRBD2 covers 7 bases. With 1 base clipped from V and 8 bases from J, the junction kept 5 bases outside the gene matches. This CDR3 has 13 residues. Germline V gene sequence: CDR1 SGDLS, CDR2 YYNGEE. The DNA for the CDR3 is TGTGCCAGCAGCGTAACGGGAGCGGGAACCCAGTACTTC. Its protein product is CASSVTGAGTQYF.

This chain links TRBV6-6 with TRBJ1-4, with unresolved D. Germline V CDR1 and CDR2: MNHNY, SVGAGI (reference sequence). This CDR3 is 15 amino acids long. Trimming cost V 0 bases and J 7 bases, with 12 bases left between them. CDR3 DNA: TGTGCCAGCAGTTACTCTGGGATTCCGGCTGAAAAACTGTTTTTT. It codes for CASSYSGIPAEKLFF.

The genes are TRBV5-1 and TRBJ2-2, with 11 positions matching TRBD2. The J segment lost 6 bases and the V segment lost 0 bases, leaving 7 bases of the junction unmatched. The germline CDR1 and CDR2 sequences are SGHRS and YFSETQ. This CDR3 spans 17 amino acids. The CDR3 reads CASSLELAGVGAGELFF. CDR3 sequence (DNA): TGCGCCAGCAGCTTGGAACTAGCGGGAGTGGGAGCCGGGGAGCTGTTTTTT.

The chain combines TRBV7-9 with TRBJ2-2; TRBD2 agrees at 10 bases. J lost 5 bases, V lost 3 bases, and 15 bases had no gene match. The CDR3 consists of 19 residues. Germline V lookup: CDR1 SEHNR, CDR2 FQNEAQ (reference sequence). CDR3 protein: CASSLLARASGSWTGELFF. DNA for the CDR3: TGTGCCAGCAGCTTGCTAGCTCGGGCTAGCGGGAGTTGGACCGGGGAGCTGTTTTTT.

The DNA of the CDR3 is TGTGCCAGCAGCTTAGGTCTTGGGACACCCTCTGGAAACACCATATATTTT. Protein sequence: CASSLGLGTPSGNTIYF. V gene TRBV7-9 combines with J gene TRBJ1-3; D possibly corresponds to TRBD1 (6 bases). The germline V gene encodes CDR1 SEHNR and CDR2 FQNEAQ (reference sequence). V shed 1 base and J shed 0 bases, with 13 bases lying between them. This CDR3 comprises 17 residues.

The rearrangement links TRBV30 to TRBJ1-5, with a tentative D call TRBD1 (5 bases). Germline-derived CDR1 and CDR2 are GTSNPN and SVGIG (reference sequence). The length of the CDR3 is 14 residues. Trimming shortened V by 0 bases and J by 2 bases, and 8 bases separated the two germline ends. The CDR3 region has the DNA TGTGCCTGGAGTGTACAAGGGGGCAATCAGCCCCAGCATTTT. Amino acids: CAWSVQGGNQPQHF.

The gene calls are TRBV4-2 and TRBJ1-2; D ambiguous. Germline CDR1 is LGHNA and CDR2 is YNFKEQ. This CDR3 is built from 12 residues. V lost 0 bases and J lost 5, with 4 bases in between. The CDR3 protein is CASSQDKYGYTF. The DNA for the CDR3 is TGTGCCAGCAGCCAAGACAAGTATGGCTACACCTTC.

Comments on this clone: Other DNA sequences from this sample encode an identical CDR3 as well. The chain combines TRBV28 with TRBJ2-3, with D uncertain. Trimming removed 1 base from V and 1 base from J, with 6 bases in between. Germline V lookup: CDR1 MDHEN, CDR2 SYDVKM. This CDR3 comprises 14 residues. The CDR3 sequence is CASSLSRGTDTQYF. CDR3 nucleotides: TGTGCCAGCAGTTTATCACGTGGCACAGATACGCAGTATTTT.

The chain uses TRBV28 and TRBJ1-2, with 7 positions matching TRBD1. This CDR3 comprises 14 residues. Germline trimming cut 6 bases from V and 5 bases from J; bases unmatched to any gene: 9. CDR1 is MDHEN and CDR2 is SYDVKM in the germline V gene. DNA of the CDR3: TGTGCCAGCAGCTTAGGGCCAGGGGGGTATGGCTACACCTTC. Translated, it gives CASSLGPGGYGYTF.